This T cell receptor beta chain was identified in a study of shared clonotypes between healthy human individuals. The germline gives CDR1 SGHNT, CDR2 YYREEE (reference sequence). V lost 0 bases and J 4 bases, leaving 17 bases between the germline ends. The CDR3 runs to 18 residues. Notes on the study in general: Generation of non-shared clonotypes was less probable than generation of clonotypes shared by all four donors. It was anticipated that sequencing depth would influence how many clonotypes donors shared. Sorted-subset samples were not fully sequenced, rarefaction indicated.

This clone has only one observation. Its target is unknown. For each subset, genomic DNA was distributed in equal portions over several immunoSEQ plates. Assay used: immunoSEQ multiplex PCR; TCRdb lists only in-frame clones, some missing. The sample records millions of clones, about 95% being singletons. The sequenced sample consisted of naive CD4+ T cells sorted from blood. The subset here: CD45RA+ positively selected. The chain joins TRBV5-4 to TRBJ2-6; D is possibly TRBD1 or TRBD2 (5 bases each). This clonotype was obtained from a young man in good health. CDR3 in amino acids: CASSLVGTVHPGANVLTF. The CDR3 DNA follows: TGTGCCAGCAGCTTGGTTGGGACGGTGCACCCCGGGGCCAACGTCCTGACTTTC.